These 24 T cell receptor beta chains were sequenced from one sample in a study of blood T cell repertoires in COVID-19. Sequencing was performed with immunoSEQ multiplex PCR; in TCRdb, only in-frame clones are kept and a portion is missing. The sample comprises several thousand clones, 80% of which are singletons, and 7% to 9% rests with the top ten. The sequencing sample was made of peripheral blood. The receptors stem from a man aged 65 to 79 with active COVID-19.

The chain uses TRBV6-4 and TRBJ2-3; 11 bases map to TRBD2. The CDR3 has 19 residues. The J segment lost 3 bases and the V segment lost 4 bases, leaving 15 bases of the junction unmatched. Germline V gene lookup returns CDR1 MRHNA and CDR2 SNTAGT. The CDR3 nucleotides are TGTGCCAGCAGTGCCGCCGCGGTAGCGGGAGGGCCAGATACAGATACGCAGTATTTT. It encodes CASSAAAVAGGPDTDTQYF.

V is TRBV9 and J is TRBJ2-5, with TRBD1 identical over 7 bases. Germline V gene data show CDR1 as SGDLS and CDR2 as YYNGEE. V trimming: 0 bases; J trimming: 5 bases; junction bases outside the gene matches: 4. This CDR3 is 14 amino acids long. This chain's CDR3 is CASSVAGGGETQYF. The CDR3 region has the DNA TGTGCCAGCAGCGTAGCAGGGGGTGGGGAGACCCAGTACTTC.

This clone has only one observation. This rearrangement joins TRBV6-6 to TRBJ2-7; TRBD2 is a possible D gene (5 bases). Germline V gives CDR1 MNHNY, CDR2 SVGAGI (reference sequence). This CDR3 has 13 amino acids. Trimming pared 0 bases from V and 6 bases from J, leaving 9 bases between. For the CDR3, the DNA is TGTGCCAGCAGTTACTCGGAGGTAGGCGAGCAGTACTTC. It is translated as CASSYSEVGEQYF.

The chain uses TRBV28 and TRBJ2-7; the D gene is possibly TRBD1 (5 bases). The CDR3 is 13 amino acids. Germline V gives CDR1 MDHEN, CDR2 SYDVKM. Trimming removed 3 bases from V and 3 bases from J, with 9 bases in between. The CDR3 sequence is CASSFSGIYEQYF. In DNA form, the CDR3 reads TGTGCCAGCAGTTTTTCAGGGATCTACGAGCAGTACTTC.

The chain uses TRBV6-5 and TRBJ1-1; D is possibly TRBD1 (5 bases). Trimming shortened V by 0 bases and J by 4 bases, and 12 bases separated the two germline ends. CDR1 and CDR2 (germline): MNHEY, SVGAGI. The CDR3 is 15 amino acids. CDR3: CASSYSKGSSTEAFF. The CDR3 DNA is TGTGCCAGCAGTTACTCGAAGGGGTCCAGCACTGAAGCTTTCTTT.

This clone was seen a handful of times. The CDR3, as DNA: TGTGCCAGCAGTGAAAACAGGGCCCAAGAGACCCAGTACTTC. Protein sequence: CASSENRAQETQYF. This chain connects TRBV6-1 to TRBJ2-5; TRBD1 might be the D (6 bases). The CDR3 totals 14 residues. CDR1 is MNHNS, CDR2 SASEGT, per germline. Trimming pared 2 bases from V and 1 base from J, leaving 8 bases between.

The J gene is TRBJ2-7, the V gene TRBV4-2, with 8 bases fitting TRBD2. The CDR3 extends over 15 amino acids. CDR1 is LGHNA and CDR2 is YNFKEQ in the germline V gene. V lost 3 bases and J lost 0; bases outside the gene matches: 4. CDR3 coding DNA: TGTGCCAGCAGCCAGGGACTAGAGAGCTCCTACGAGCAGTACTTC. This sequence encodes CASSQGLESSYEQYF.

The V call is TRBV5-1, the J call TRBJ2-1, with D perhaps TRBD1 (5 bases). The germline gives CDR1 SGHRS, CDR2 YFSETQ. Trimming shortened V by 0 bases and J by 4 bases, and 5 bases separated the two germline ends. The CDR3 spans 13 residues. CDR3 in DNA: TGCGCCAGCAGCTTGGGGACATACAATGAGCAGTTCTTC. This gives the protein CASSLGTYNEQFF.

The chain links TRBV6-1 to TRBJ2-7; 7 positions agree with TRBD2. The CDR3 is made up of 15 amino acids. Germline CDR1 is MNHNS and CDR2 is SASEGT. V lost 1 base and J lost 3; bases outside the gene matches: 6. The DNA for the CDR3 is TGTGCCAGCAGTGAAGGCGGGGGACTTTTCTACGAGCAGTACTTC. It is translated as CASSEGGGLFYEQYF.

The chain links TRBV7-8 to TRBJ2-3; unclear D gene. The CDR3 has 17 residues. Trimming pared 2 bases from V and 5 bases from J, leaving 20 bases between. Looked up from germline, CDR1 is SGHVS and CDR2 is FQNEAQ. The CDR3 DNA reads TGTGCCAGCAGCTTACCCCCTCTTCGAGGTGGTGGAGATACGCAGTATTTT. It specifies CASSLPPLRGGGDTQYF. The variable domain in full, with the rest retrieved from reference TRBV7-8 and TRBJ2-3, is GAGVSQSPRYKVAKRGQDVALRCDPISGHVSLFWYQQALGQGPEFLTYFQNEAQLDKSGLPSDRFFAERPEGSVSTLKIQRTQQEDSAVYLCASSLPPLRGGGDTQYFGPGTRLTVL.

The chain joins TRBV2 to TRBJ1-1; no reliable D call. This CDR3 has 13 amino acids. V was cut by 9 bases and J by 5 bases, with 16 bases left in between. From germline, CDR1 is SNHLY and CDR2 FYNNEI. CDR3 bases: TGTGCCAGTATTTGGAGGGTTGGGACTGAAGCTTTCTTT. Translation: CASIWRVGTEAFF. Full variable domain (missing parts from reference TRBV2 and TRBJ1-1): EPEVTQTPSHQVTQMGQEVILRCVPISNHLYFYWYRQILGQKVEFLVSFYNNEISEKSEIFDDQFSVERPDGSNFTLKIRSTKLEDSAMYFCASIWRVGTEAFFGQGTRLTVV.

There are a few counts of this clone. The DNA of the CDR3 is TGTGCCAGCAGCCAAGACGGGGGGTATACGCAGTATTTT. Translation: CASSQDGGYTQYF. This chain connects TRBV14 to TRBJ2-3; TRBD2 matches at 7 bases. J was trimmed by 7 bases and V by 0 bases; bases with no gene match: 1. CDR3 length: 13 amino acids. Looked up from germline, CDR1 is SGHDN and CDR2 is FVKESK.

The chain recombines TRBV2 with TRBJ2-3; 7 nucleotides align to TRBD1. The CDR3 extends over 15 amino acids. The V segment lost 3 bases and the J segment 3 bases; nucleotides outside the gene matches: 6. Per germline, CDR1 SNHLY and CDR2 FYNNEI. This chain's CDR3 is CASSEVGGGTDTQYF. The CDR3 nucleotides read TGTGCCAGCAGTGAGGTAGGGGGCGGGACAGATACGCAGTATTTT.

The CDR3 here is CASSQGAANSPLHF. The CDR3 nucleotides read TGTGCCAGCAGCCAAGGAGCGGCGAATTCACCCCTCCACTTT. V gene TRBV3-1 (or the pseudogene TRBV3-2) combines with J gene TRBJ1-6; D is undetermined. The CDR3 is 14 amino acids. Trimming took off 1 base at V and 7 bases at J, with 8 bases between the two ends. Germline V gene sequence: CDR1 LGHDT, CDR2 YNNKEL (reference sequence).

J is TRBJ2-5 and V is TRBV4-1, with D uncertain. There are 15 residues in the CDR3. Trimming took off 4 bases at V and 3 bases at J, with 15 bases between the two ends. The V gene's germline CDR1 is MGHRA and CDR2 YSYEKL. CDR3 protein: CASSPSPTVKETQYF. The DNA for the CDR3 is TGCGCCAGCAGCCCCAGCCCCACAGTCAAAGAGACCCAGTACTTC.

This rearrangement joins TRBV20-1 to TRBJ2-3, with D possibly matching TRBD2 (6 bases). The germline CDR1 and CDR2 sequences are DFQATT and SNEGSKA (reference sequence). CDR3 size: 14 residues. V was shortened by 3 bases and J by 0 bases, with 10 bases between the two germline ends. CDR3 sequence (DNA): TGCAGTGCTAGTGCGGGGACTAGCACAGATACGCAGTATTTT. The encoded protein is CSASAGTSTDTQYF.

This sequence joins TRBV6-5 and TRBJ2-7; the match to TRBD2 covers 11 bases. V lost 1 base, J lost 1 base, and 3 bases stayed unmatched. The CDR3 has 16 amino acids. Germline V gives CDR1 MNHEY, CDR2 SVGAGI. CDR3 nucleotides: TGTGCCAGCAGTTACTATAGCGGGAGGGCTTCCTACGAGCAGTACTTC. Encoded protein: CASSYYSGRASYEQYF.

This clone was recorded a few times. The chain links TRBV12-3 or TRBV12-4 to TRBJ2-7; D unresolved. This CDR3 is built from 11 residues. Deletions cut 6 bases from V and 9 bases from J, with 12 bases between. The CDR3 is CASRLDSAQYF. CDR3 nucleotide sequence: TGTGCCAGCAGACTTGACTCGGCGCAGTACTTC.

V is TRBV20-1 and J is TRBJ2-3, with a possible D match to TRBD2 (5 bases). CDR1 and CDR2 from the germline V gene are DFQATT and SNEGSKA (reference sequence). The CDR3 is 15 amino acids. Trimming pared 3 bases from V and 2 bases from J, leaving 15 bases between. The CDR3 DNA reads as TGCAGTGCTAGTTCCACGGGCGGGTTCACAGATACGCAGTATTTT. Translation: CSASSTGGFTDTQYF.

This clone was seen only once. The V call is TRBV4-2, the J call TRBJ2-1, with TRBD2 identical over 9 bases. The V gene's germline CDR1 is LGHNA and CDR2 YNFKEQ. The length of the CDR3 is 16 residues. The trim removed 2 bases at V and 3 bases at J, leaving 5 bases unmatched. Written as DNA, the CDR3 is TGTGCCAGCAGCCAAAACCCTAGCGGGGACTACAATGAGCAGTTCTTC. Its protein is CASSQNPSGDYNEQFF.

The chain employs TRBV4-2 and TRBJ2-7; no firm D call. The V gene lost 0 bases and the J gene lost 2 bases, with 11 bases spanning the gap. CDR1 and CDR2 (germline): LGHNA, YNFKEQ. The CDR3 length is 15 residues. Written as DNA, the CDR3 is TGTGCCAGCAGCCAAGAGGGCCTTGCTCCCTACGAGCAGTACTTC. Amino acids: CASSQEGLAPYEQYF.

This clone was observed a single time. The V call is TRBV28, the J call TRBJ1-5; D is unresolved. This CDR3 contains 13 residues. Germline V CDR1 and CDR2: MDHEN, SYDVKM. V lost 2 bases to trimming and J lost 3 bases, with 5 bases between them. CDR3 sequence (DNA): TGTGCCAGCAGTTTAACGGTCAATCAGCCCCAGCATTTT. As protein: CASSLTVNQPQHF.

The chain recombines TRBV9 with TRBJ2-5, with 8 bases that match TRBD2. Germline CDR1 is SGDLS and CDR2 is YYNGEE. With V trimmed by 3 bases and J by 5 bases, 18 bases remained unmatched. CDR3 length equals 18 residues. CDR3 sequence reads: CASSASLKGTREDETQYF. In DNA form, the CDR3 reads TGTGCCAGCAGCGCATCACTAAAAGGGACTAGAGAAGACGAGACCCAGTACTTC.

The chain has TRBV5-4 and TRBJ2-7, with no clear D. V lost 0 bases to trimming and J lost 2 bases, with 6 bases between them. The germline V gene has CDR1 SGHNT and CDR2 YYREEE (reference sequence). This CDR3 spans 13 amino acids. The CDR3 nucleotides read TGTGCCAGCAGCTTGGGCGGCCCCTACGAGCAGTACTTC. Amino acids: CASSLGGPYEQYF.